This T cell receptor (beta chain) is drawn from a study of long-term antiretroviral therapy in people with HIV. Points from the study as a whole: Among HIV repertoires, CDR3 length ranges were narrower than those of controls. Clonotypes expanded prior to ART showed repertoire dominance at all sampled time points. Information pertaining to ART adherence, viral resistance or therapeutic modifications was not obtained. Transplant-donor-level diversity was not reached after ART, though diversity increased.

V was cut by 4 bases and J by 3 bases, with 7 bases left in between. CDR3 size: 13 residues. Germline-derived CDR1 and CDR2 are KGHSH and LQKENI. Sequencing used immunoSEQ v3.0 at survey level. Method: immunoSEQ multiplex PCR; TCRdb's copy keeps in-frame clones and lacks some. The sample records 20,000 to 25,000 clones, 65% to 85% being singletons. On this clone itself: The antigen is undetermined.

The sample in question was unsorted PBMCs, obtained less than 1.8 years before starting antiretroviral therapy. The clonotype was recovered from a woman aged 35 to 49 with HIV. This chain joins TRBV18 and TRBJ2-1; D gene uncertain. This chain's CDR3 is CASSRPGYNEQFF. The DNA of the CDR3 is TGTGCCAGCTCACGTCCAGGCTACAATGAGCAGTTCTTC.